This T cell receptor (beta chain) was sequenced during a study of shared clonotypes between healthy human individuals (dated by TCRdb to 2020 to 2022). About the investigation overall: The cohort comprised two women and a few men aged 18 to 49 years. To increase sequencing depth and limit assay-specific biases, different laboratories used diverse techniques to prepare libraries and sequence TCR repertoires. Blood TCR repertoires of a handful of healthy adults were deeply sequenced to estimate repertoire size and the extent of clonotype sharing between individuals. Leukapheresis yielded between about 0.85 and 10 billion PBMCs per donor. General findings and caveats noted by the study authors: Only blood was sampled, and tissue TCR repertoires likely differ from those in blood. The small number of donors limited the genetic and exposure-history diversity represented. Pairwise subsampling indicated that sequencing depth was expected to affect the degree of clonotype sharing among donors.

TCR CDR3 regions were amplified from genomic DNA by multiplex PCR using the deep immunoSEQ assay. Extracted genomic DNA from each cell subset was distributed evenly across all wells of several immunoSEQ 96-well plates, and each plate was treated as a replicate. Each replicate PCR for unsorted PBMC received roughly 0.3 ug genomic DNA, equal to 25,000 to 35,000 T cell genomes. Ten immunoSEQ deep assay plates were used to sequence the unsorted PBMC genomic DNA. Purified libraries were measured with a Qubit 3.0 fluorometer, size-checked on a Bioanalyzer 2100, and measured again with the KAPA Library Quantification kit. Every immunoSEQ 96-well plate was sequenced on a dedicated single-read 150-cycle Illumina NextSeq 550 flow cell. The authors' analysis ran thus. Because the immunoSEQ output held only junctional sequences and lacked quality scores, the filtering could not match the filtering applied to full-length reads. Sequences were annotated with PyIR, a Python wrapper for IgBLAST v1.9, and V/J genes and CDR3 were assigned using IMGT germline references. Reads were removed for weak V/J assignments (E-value above 1e-6), missing CDR3, stop codons, out-of-frame junctions, or ambiguous translated residues. V3J clonotypes were defined as sequences sharing the same inferred V gene, J gene, and CDR3 amino acid sequence. Percentage overlap between repertoires was calculated by dividing the number of shared unique clonotypes by the size of the smaller repertoire. Three approaches were used to assess repertoire richness: RTK rarefaction, the Chao1 estimator, and Recon v2.1 estimates of unobserved clonotypes. TCRdb retrieved this table from immuneACCESS and kept in-frame rearrangements only. Not all clones are present; in checked studies, unresolved V genes account for under half, and no reason is known for the remainder. The V and J calls and clone size were taken over from that table, and D and trimming were inferred from the DNA. Here the sample has hundreds of thousands of clones; around 75% occur a single time. About 13% of the sample rests with the top ten.

This clone was seen repeatedly, ten times or more. The clone's antigen remains unknown. No base-level quality is on record; no much larger clone is a single base apart. This sample also contains other DNA sequences that code for the same CDR3. The donors were healthy, HIV-negative adults who had no recently reported acute infections or vaccinations. Every donor was a Caucasian adult residing in Nashville, Tennessee, USA. For unsorted samples, 90 million to 95 million PBMCs were counted, and genomic DNA was extracted using the QIAamp DNA Blood Mini kit. Blood was collected by leukapheresis, and PBMCs were isolated by Ficoll-Histopaque density gradient centrifugation and then cryopreserved in liquid nitrogen vapor phase. The CDR3 measures 16 amino acids from cysteine to phenylalanine. Just the 48-base CDR3 DNA is kept, in frame starting at base 1. The junction shows trimming of 0 bases on V and 4 bases on J, and the gene matches do not reach 3 bases of it. The germline V gene sets CDR1 to MRHNA and CDR2 to SNTAGT.

The chain uses TRBV6-4 and TRBJ2-1, with 10 central nucleotides matching TRBD2. This TCR came from a woman aged 40 to 49 in good health. Some clones in this sample may be carry-over from other donors' samples. Sequenced sample: PBMCs. This receptor has the CDR3 CASSDSASGGYNEQFF. The DNA sequence is as follows: TGTGCCAGCAGTGACTCGGCTAGCGGGGGATACAATGAGCAGTTCTTC.